These T cell receptor beta chains were read from a single sample in a study of radiotherapy plus CTLA-4 blockade in lung cancer. The table came from immunoSEQ multiplex PCR; TCRdb's copy has only in-frame clones and leaves some out. The table has fewer than 150,000 clones, about 83% seen once; the top ten hold 4% to 6%. The source material was peripheral blood, sampled from a patient treated with radiotherapy plus ipilimumab. These receptor sequences come from a human donor with non-small cell lung cancer who had a partial response to radiotherapy plus ipilimumab. CDR3s include the opening cysteine and the closing phenylalanine or tryptophan. D genes are given only for firm matches. The size field is filled for only some rows; it gives once, few, many or a size class.

J gene: TRBJ2-2
D gene: -
V gene: TRBV9
clone size: -
CDR3 protein: CASSVELRDTGELFF
CDR3 DNA: TGTGCCAGCAGCGTTGAGCTGAGGGACACCGGGGAGCTGTTTTTT

J gene: TRBJ2-7
D gene: TRBD2
V gene: TRBV11-2
clone size: -
CDR3 protein: CASSLLTSGSYGYEQYF
CDR3 DNA: TGTGCCAGCAGCTTACTGACTAGCGGGAGTTACGGTTACGAGCAGTACTTC

J gene: TRBJ1-2
D gene: -
V gene: TRBV7-9
clone size: -
CDR3 protein: CASSLSGRSYGYTF
CDR3 DNA: TGTGCCAGCAGCTTAAGTGGCAGATCCTATGGCTACACCTTC

J gene: TRBJ1-4
D gene: TRBD1
V gene: TRBV11-2
clone size: -
CDR3 protein: CASSTPTGSNEKLFF
CDR3 DNA: TGTGCCAGCAGCACTCCGACAGGGTCTAATGAAAAACTGTTTTTT

J gene: TRBJ2-7
D gene: TRBD2
V gene: TRBV7-9
clone size: -
CDR3 protein: CASSPRTSGIPEQYF
CDR3 DNA: TGTGCCAGCAGCCCGAGGACTAGCGGGATTCCCGAGCAGTACTTC

J gene: TRBJ2-4
D gene: -
V gene: TRBV4-1
clone size: -
CDR3 protein: CASKRTESLDIQYF
CDR3 DNA: TGCGCCAGCAAGCGGACTGAGTCGCTGGACATTCAGTACTTC

J gene: TRBJ1-1
D gene: TRBD1
V gene: TRBV13
clone size: -
CDR3 protein: CASSSRTGLRNTEAFF
CDR3 DNA: TGTGCCAGCAGCTCCCGGACAGGGTTGAGGAACACTGAAGCTTTCTTT

J gene: TRBJ1-2
D gene: TRBD1
V gene: TRBV19
clone size: -
CDR3 protein: CASSIRGQGKDGYTF
CDR3 DNA: TGTGCCAGTAGTATAAGGGGACAGGGGAAGGATGGCTACACCTTC

J gene: TRBJ2-1
D gene: TRBD1
V gene: TRBV5-1
clone size: -
CDR3 protein: CASSSAGTGSDVGSYNEQFF
CDR3 DNA: TGCGCCAGCAGCTCGGCCGGGACAGGGTCTGATGTGGGTTCCTACAATGAGCAGTTCTTC

J gene: TRBJ1-6
D gene: -
V gene: TRBV5-4
clone size: -
CDR3 protein: CASSLRDRNSPLHF
CDR3 DNA: TGTGCCAGCAGCTTGCGAGACAGAAATTCACCCCTCCACTTT

J gene: TRBJ1-4
D gene: TRBD1
V gene: TRBV7-9
clone size: -
CDR3 protein: CASSLAGGKEKLFF
CDR3 DNA: TGTGCCAGCAGCTTGGCAGGGGGCAAAGAAAAACTGTTTTTT

J gene: TRBJ2-7
D gene: TRBD2
V gene: TRBV6-5
clone size: -
CDR3 protein: CASSRGGAGYYEQYF
CDR3 DNA: TGTGCCAGCAGCCGCGGGGGGGCAGGGTATTACGAGCAGTACTTC

J gene: TRBJ1-1
D gene: -
V gene: TRBV6-1
clone size: -
CDR3 protein: CASRLGLPNTEAFF
CDR3 DNA: TGTGCCAGCAGGCTGGGACTGCCGAACACTGAAGCTTTCTTT

J gene: TRBJ2-3
D gene: TRBD1
V gene: TRBV7-9
clone size: once
CDR3 protein: CASSLDPPGGTQYF
CDR3 DNA: TGTGCCAGCAGCTTGGACCCCCCAGGGGGAACGCAGTATTTT

J gene: TRBJ1-2
D gene: -
V gene: TRBV28
clone size: -
CDR3 protein: CASSLTVWDGYTF
CDR3 DNA: TGTGCCAGCAGTCTGACAGTTTGGGATGGCTACACCTTC

J gene: TRBJ1-2
D gene: -
V gene: TRBV7-8
clone size: -
CDR3 protein: CASSLARQTGYTF
CDR3 DNA: TGTGCCAGCAGCTTAGCGCGGCAGACTGGCTACACCTTC

J gene: TRBJ2-3
D gene: TRBD1
V gene: TRBV11-3
clone size: -
CDR3 protein: CASSPGQGTDTQYF
CDR3 DNA: TGTGCCAGCAGCCCCGGACAGGGAACAGATACGCAGTATTTT

J gene: TRBJ2-1
D gene: -
V gene: TRBV29-1
clone size: -
CDR3 protein: CSVDRASYNEQFF
CDR3 DNA: TGCAGCGTTGACAGGGCCTCCTACAATGAGCAGTTCTTC

J gene: TRBJ2-5
D gene: -
V gene: TRBV7-8
clone size: -
CDR3 protein: CASSYQTGLPRETQYF
CDR3 DNA: TGTGCCAGCAGCTACCAGACGGGACTCCCGCGGGAGACCCAGTACTTC

J gene: TRBJ2-5
D gene: TRBD1
V gene: TRBV5-4
clone size: -
CDR3 protein: CASTWTGGQKETQYF
CDR3 DNA: TGTGCCAGCACCTGGACAGGGGGCCAGAAAGAGACCCAGTACTTC

J gene: TRBJ2-1
D gene: TRBD2
V gene: TRBV2
clone size: -
CDR3 protein: CASSAGAGGSSYNEQFF
CDR3 DNA: TGTGCCAGCAGTGCCGGCGCGGGAGGCAGCTCCTACAATGAGCAGTTCTTC

J gene: TRBJ2-1
D gene: TRBD2
V gene: TRBV19
clone size: -
CDR3 protein: CASSIDRASGTNEQFF
CDR3 DNA: TGTGCCAGTAGTATAGATCGGGCTAGCGGGACAAATGAGCAGTTCTTC

J gene: TRBJ1-1
D gene: -
V gene: TRBV6-1
clone size: -
CDR3 protein: CASTRGFREAFF
CDR3 DNA: TGTGCCAGCACCCGTGGCTTTCGTGAAGCTTTCTTT

J gene: TRBJ2-7
D gene: -
V gene: TRBV9
clone size: -
CDR3 protein: CASSSDRFEQYF
CDR3 DNA: TGTGCCAGCAGCAGCGACAGGTTCGAGCAGTACTTC

J gene: TRBJ1-4
D gene: -
V gene: TRBV2
clone size: -
CDR3 protein: CASEGTNEKLFF
CDR3 DNA: TGTGCCAGCGAGGGAACTAATGAAAAACTGTTTTTT

J gene: TRBJ2-7
D gene: TRBD1
V gene: TRBV6-5
clone size: -
CDR3 protein: CASSRQGTYEQYF
CDR3 DNA: TGTGCCAGCAGCCGACAGGGGACCTACGAGCAGTACTTC

J gene: TRBJ1-2
D gene: TRBD1
V gene: TRBV6-1
clone size: -
CDR3 protein: CASSRQGSYGYTF
CDR3 DNA: TGTGCCAGCAGTCGACAGGGTAGCTATGGCTACACCTTC

J gene: TRBJ1-1
D gene: -
V gene: TRBV29-1
clone size: -
CDR3 protein: CSGAANTEAFF
CDR3 DNA: TGCAGTGGGGCAGCAAACACTGAAGCTTTCTTT

J gene: TRBJ1-1
D gene: TRBD1
V gene: TRBV5-1
clone size: -
CDR3 protein: CASSSTGDRSTEAFF
CDR3 DNA: TGCGCCAGCAGCTCGACAGGGGACAGGAGCACTGAAGCTTTCTTT

J gene: TRBJ2-1
D gene: TRBD2
V gene: TRBV28
clone size: many
CDR3 protein: CASSPLDGRGYNEQFF
CDR3 DNA: TGTGCCAGCAGTCCATTAGACGGGAGGGGTTACAATGAGCAGTTCTTC

J gene: TRBJ1-2
D gene: TRBD1
V gene: TRBV28
clone size: -
CDR3 protein: CASSLGQGTGGYTF
CDR3 DNA: TGTGCCAGCAGTTTGGGACAGGGGACGGGTGGCTACACCTTC

J gene: TRBJ1-2
D gene: -
V gene: TRBV28
clone size: once
CDR3 protein: CASTAGAGYGYTF
CDR3 DNA: TGTGCCAGCACAGCAGGGGCGGGCTATGGCTACACCTTC

J gene: TRBJ2-5
D gene: -
V gene: TRBV7-9
clone size: -
CDR3 protein: CASSLALSGKTQYF
CDR3 DNA: TGTGCCAGCAGCTTAGCGCTGTCGGGGAAGACCCAGTACTTC

J gene: TRBJ2-1
D gene: TRBD2
V gene: TRBV5-1
clone size: -
CDR3 protein: CASSSSGGNEQFF
CDR3 DNA: TGCGCCAGCAGCTCCAGCGGGGGCAATGAGCAGTTCTTC

J gene: TRBJ2-5
D gene: TRBD1
V gene: TRBV6-6
clone size: -
CDR3 protein: CASSRQTGWETQYF
CDR3 DNA: TGTGCCAGCAGTCGCCAGACAGGGTGGGAGACCCAGTACTTC

J gene: TRBJ2-1
D gene: -
V gene: TRBV20-1
clone size: once
CDR3 protein: CSASGDEQFF
CDR3 DNA: TGCAGTGCTAGCGGTGATGAGCAGTTCTTC

J gene: TRBJ1-1
D gene: -
V gene: TRBV6-5
clone size: -
CDR3 protein: CASSSGVGYTEAFF
CDR3 DNA: TGTGCCAGCAGTAGCGGGGTTGGGTACACTGAAGCTTTCTTT